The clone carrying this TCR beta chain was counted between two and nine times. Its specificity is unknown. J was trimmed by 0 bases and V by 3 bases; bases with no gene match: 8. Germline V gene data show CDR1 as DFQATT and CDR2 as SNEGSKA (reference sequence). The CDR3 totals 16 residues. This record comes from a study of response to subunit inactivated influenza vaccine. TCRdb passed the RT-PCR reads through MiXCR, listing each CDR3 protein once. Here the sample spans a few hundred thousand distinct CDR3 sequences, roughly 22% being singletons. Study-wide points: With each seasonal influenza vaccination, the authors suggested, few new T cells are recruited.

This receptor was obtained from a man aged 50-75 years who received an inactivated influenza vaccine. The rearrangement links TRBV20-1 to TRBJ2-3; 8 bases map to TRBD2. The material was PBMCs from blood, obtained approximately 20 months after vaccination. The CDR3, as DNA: TGCAGTGCTAGGCCCCAGCAGCGGGAGAGCACAGATACGCAGTATTTT. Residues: CSARPQQRESTDTQYF.